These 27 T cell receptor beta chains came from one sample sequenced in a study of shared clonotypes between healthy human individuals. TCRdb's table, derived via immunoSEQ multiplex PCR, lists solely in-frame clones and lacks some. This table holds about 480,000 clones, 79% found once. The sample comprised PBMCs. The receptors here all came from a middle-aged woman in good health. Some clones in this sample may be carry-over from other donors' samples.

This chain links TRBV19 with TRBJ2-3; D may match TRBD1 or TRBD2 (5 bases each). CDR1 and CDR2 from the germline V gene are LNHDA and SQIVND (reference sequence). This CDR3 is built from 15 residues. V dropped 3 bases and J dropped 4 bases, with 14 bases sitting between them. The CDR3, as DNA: TGTGCCAGTAGTATGAGGGGATTCGCGGCAGATACGCAGTATTTT. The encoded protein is CASSMRGFAADTQYF.

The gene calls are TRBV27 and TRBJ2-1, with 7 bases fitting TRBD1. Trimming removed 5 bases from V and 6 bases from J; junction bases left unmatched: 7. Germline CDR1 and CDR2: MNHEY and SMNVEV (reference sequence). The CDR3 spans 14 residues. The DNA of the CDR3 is TGTGCCAGCAGTCAACCAGACAGGGCCAATGAGCAGTTCTTC. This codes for CASSQPDRANEQFF.

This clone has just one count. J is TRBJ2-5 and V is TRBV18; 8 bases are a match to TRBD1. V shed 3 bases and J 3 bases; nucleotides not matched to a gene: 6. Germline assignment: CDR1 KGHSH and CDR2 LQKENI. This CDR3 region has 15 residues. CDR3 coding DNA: TGTGCCAGCTCACCCGGGACAGGTCTGGAAGAGACCCAGTACTTC. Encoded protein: CASSPGTGLEETQYF.

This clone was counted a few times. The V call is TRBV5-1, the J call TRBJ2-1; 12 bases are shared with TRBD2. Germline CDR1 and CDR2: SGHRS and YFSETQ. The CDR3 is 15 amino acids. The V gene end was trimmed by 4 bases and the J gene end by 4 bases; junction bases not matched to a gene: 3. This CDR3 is CASSDGTSGYNEQFF. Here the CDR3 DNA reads TGCGCCAGCAGCGACGGGACTAGCGGGTACAATGAGCAGTTCTTC.

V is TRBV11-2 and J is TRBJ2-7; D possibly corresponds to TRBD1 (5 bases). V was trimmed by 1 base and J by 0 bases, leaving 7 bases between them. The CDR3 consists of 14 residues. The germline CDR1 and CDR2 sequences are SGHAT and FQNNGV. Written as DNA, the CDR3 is TGTGCCAGCAGCTTAGGACAGAACTCCTACGAGCAGTACTTC. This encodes CASSLGQNSYEQYF.

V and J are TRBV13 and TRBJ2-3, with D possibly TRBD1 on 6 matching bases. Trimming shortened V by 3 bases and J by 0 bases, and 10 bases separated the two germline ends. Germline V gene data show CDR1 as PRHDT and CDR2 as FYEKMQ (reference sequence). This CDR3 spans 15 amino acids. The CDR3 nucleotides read TGTGCCAGCAGCTTGGGAACAGGGAGCACAGATACGCAGTATTTT. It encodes CASSLGTGSTDTQYF.

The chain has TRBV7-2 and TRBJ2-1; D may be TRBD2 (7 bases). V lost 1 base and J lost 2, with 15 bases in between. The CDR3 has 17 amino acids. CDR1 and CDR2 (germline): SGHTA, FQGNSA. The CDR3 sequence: CASSLGEGQGTYNEQFF. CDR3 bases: TGTGCCAGCAGCTTAGGGGAGGGCCAGGGGACCTACAATGAGCAGTTCTTC. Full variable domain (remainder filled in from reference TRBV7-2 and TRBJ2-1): GAGVSQSPSNKVTEKGKDVELRCDPISGHTALYWYRQSLGQGLEFLIYFQGNSAPDKSGLPSDRFSAERTGGSVSTLTIQRTQQEDSAVYLCASSLGEGQGTYNEQFFGPGTRLTVL.

The CDR3 DNA is TGTGCCATCAGCAACCTCGGTCCTATGAACACTGAAGCTTTCTTT. This sequence encodes CAISNLGPMNTEAFF. The chain links TRBV10-3 to TRBJ1-1; no clear D. The V gene lost 6 bases and the J gene lost 0 bases, with 14 bases spanning the gap. CDR3 length equals 15 residues. Germline CDR1 and CDR2: ENHRY and SYGVKD.

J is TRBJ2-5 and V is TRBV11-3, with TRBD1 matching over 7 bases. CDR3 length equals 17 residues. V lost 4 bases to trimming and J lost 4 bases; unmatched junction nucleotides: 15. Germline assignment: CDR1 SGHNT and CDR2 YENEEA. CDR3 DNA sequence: TGTGCCAGCAGCTCTGCAAACAGGGGAGCCGCGGTAGAGACCCAGTACTTC. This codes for CASSSANRGAAVETQYF.

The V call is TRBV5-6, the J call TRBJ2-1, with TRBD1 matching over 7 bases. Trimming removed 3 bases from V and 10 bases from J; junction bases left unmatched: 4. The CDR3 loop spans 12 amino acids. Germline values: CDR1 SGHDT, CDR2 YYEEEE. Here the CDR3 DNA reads TGTGCCAGCAGCTCAACGACAGGGGAGCAGTTCTTC. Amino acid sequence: CASSSTTGEQFF. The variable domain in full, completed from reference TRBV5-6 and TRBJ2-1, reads DAGVTQSPTHLIKTRGQQVTLRCSPKSGHDTVSWYQQALGQGPQFIFQYYEEEERQRGNFPDRFSGHQFPNYSSELNVNALLLGDSALYLCASSSTTGEQFFGPGTRLTVL.

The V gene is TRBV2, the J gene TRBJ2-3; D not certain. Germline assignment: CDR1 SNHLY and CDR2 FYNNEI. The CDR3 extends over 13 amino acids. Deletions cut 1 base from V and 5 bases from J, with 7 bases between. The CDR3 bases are TGTGCCAGCAGTGAAGAAAGAGAAGATACGCAGTATTTT. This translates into CASSEEREDTQYF.

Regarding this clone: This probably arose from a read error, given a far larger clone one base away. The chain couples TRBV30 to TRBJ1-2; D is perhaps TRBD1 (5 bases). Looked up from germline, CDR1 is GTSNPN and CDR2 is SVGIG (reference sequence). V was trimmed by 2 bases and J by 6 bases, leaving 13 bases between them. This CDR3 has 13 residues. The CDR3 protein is CAWSPGGTDGYTF. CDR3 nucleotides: TGTGCCTGGAGTCCCGGGGGAACGGATGGCTACACCTTC.

CDR3 DNA sequence: TGTGCCAGCAGCTTCAAAGGACTAGCGGGAGATGGTAGTTCCTACGAGCAGTACTTC. Residues: CASSFKGLAGDGSSYEQYF. The chain recombines TRBV7-8 with TRBJ2-7, with 13 bases fitting TRBD2. Per germline, CDR1 SGHVS and CDR2 FQNEAQ. This CDR3 is built from 19 residues. V lost 3 bases and J lost 1; bases outside the gene matches: 12.

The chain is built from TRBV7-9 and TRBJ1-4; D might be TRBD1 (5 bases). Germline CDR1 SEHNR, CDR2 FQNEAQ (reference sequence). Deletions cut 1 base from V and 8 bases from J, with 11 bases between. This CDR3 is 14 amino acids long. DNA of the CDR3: TGTGCCAGCAGCTTAGTCCGGGACGGCGAAAAACTGTTTTTT. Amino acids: CASSLVRDGEKLFF. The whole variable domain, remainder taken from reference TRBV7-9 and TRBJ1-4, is DTGVSQNPRHKITKRGQNVTFRCDPISEHNRLYWYRQTLGQGPEFLTYFQNEAQLEKSRLLSDRFSAERPKGSFSTLEIQRTEQGDSAMYLCASSLVRDGEKLFFGSGTQLSVL.

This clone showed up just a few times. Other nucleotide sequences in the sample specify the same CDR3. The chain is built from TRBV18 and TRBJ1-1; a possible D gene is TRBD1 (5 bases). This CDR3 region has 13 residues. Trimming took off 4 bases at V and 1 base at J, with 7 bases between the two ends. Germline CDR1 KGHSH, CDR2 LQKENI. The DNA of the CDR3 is TGTGCCAGCTCACTAGACAGGAACACTGAAGCTTTCTTT. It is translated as CASSLDRNTEAFF.

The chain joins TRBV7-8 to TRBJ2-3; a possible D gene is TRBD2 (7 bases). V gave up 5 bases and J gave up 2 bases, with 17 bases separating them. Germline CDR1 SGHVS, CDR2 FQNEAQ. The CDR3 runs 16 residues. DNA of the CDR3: TGTGCCAGCAGCCCGCAAATGGGGGGGGCCACAGATACGCAGTATTTT. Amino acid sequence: CASSPQMGGATDTQYF.

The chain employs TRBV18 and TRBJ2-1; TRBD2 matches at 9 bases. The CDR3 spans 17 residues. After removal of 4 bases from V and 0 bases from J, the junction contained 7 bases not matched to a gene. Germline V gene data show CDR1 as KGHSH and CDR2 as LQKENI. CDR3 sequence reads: CASSLRVSGSSYNEQFF. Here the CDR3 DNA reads TGTGCCAGCTCACTCAGGGTTAGCGGGAGCTCCTACAATGAGCAGTTCTTC.

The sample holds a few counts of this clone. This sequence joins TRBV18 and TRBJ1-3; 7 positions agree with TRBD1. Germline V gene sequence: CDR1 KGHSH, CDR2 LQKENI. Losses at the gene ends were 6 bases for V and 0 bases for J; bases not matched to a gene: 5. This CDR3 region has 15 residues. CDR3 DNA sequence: TGTGCCAGCTCCCGGGACAGTCTCTCTGGAAACACCATATATTTT. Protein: CASSRDSLSGNTIYF. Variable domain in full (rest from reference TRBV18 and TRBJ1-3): NAGVMQNPRHLVRRRGQEARLRCSPMKGHSHVYWYRQLPEEGLKFMVYLQKENIIDESGMPKERFSAEFPKEGPSILRIQQVVRGDSAAYFCASSRDSLSGNTIYFGEGSWLTVV.

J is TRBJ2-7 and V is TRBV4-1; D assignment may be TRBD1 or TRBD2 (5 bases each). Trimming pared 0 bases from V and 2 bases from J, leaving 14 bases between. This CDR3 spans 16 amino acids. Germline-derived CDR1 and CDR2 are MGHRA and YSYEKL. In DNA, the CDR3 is TGCGCCAGCAGCCAAGATTTGGGACCGCGAGCCTACGAGCAGTACTTC. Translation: CASSQDLGPRAYEQYF.

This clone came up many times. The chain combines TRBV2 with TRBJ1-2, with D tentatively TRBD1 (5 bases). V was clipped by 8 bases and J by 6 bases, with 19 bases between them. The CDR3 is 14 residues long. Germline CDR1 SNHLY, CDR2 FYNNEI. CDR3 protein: CASEGFGRSDGYTF. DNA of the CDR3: TGTGCCAGCGAGGGGTTTGGCAGGTCTGATGGCTACACCTTC.

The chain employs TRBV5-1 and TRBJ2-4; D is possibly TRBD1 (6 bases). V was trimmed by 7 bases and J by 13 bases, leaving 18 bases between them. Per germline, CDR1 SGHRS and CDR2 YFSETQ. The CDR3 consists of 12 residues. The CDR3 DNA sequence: TGCGCCAGCTCCACCGGACAGTCAGACCAGTACTTC. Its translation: CASSTGQSDQYF.

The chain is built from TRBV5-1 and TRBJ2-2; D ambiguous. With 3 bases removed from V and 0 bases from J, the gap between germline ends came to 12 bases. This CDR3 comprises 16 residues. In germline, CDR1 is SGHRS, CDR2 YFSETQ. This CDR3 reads CASSSIAESNTGELFF. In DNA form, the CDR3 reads TGCGCCAGCAGCTCTATAGCAGAATCGAACACCGGGGAGCTGTTTTTT.

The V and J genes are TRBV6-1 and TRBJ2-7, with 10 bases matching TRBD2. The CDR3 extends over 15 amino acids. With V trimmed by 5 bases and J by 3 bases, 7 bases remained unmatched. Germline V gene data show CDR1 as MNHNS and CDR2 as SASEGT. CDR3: CASSTRLAGGYEQYF. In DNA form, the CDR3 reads TGTGCCAGCAGTACCCGACTAGCGGGCGGCTACGAGCAGTACTTC.

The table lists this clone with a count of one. In DNA, the CDR3 is TGCGCCGCCACGGGGGGGGATGACCAAGAGACCCAGTACTTC. Amino acids: CAATGGDDQETQYF. V and J are TRBV10-2 and TRBJ2-5; TRBD2 matches at 8 bases. The V gene end was trimmed by 11 bases and the J gene end by 0 bases; junction bases not matched to a gene: 8. This CDR3 has 14 residues. The V gene's germline CDR1 is WSHSY and CDR2 SAAADI.

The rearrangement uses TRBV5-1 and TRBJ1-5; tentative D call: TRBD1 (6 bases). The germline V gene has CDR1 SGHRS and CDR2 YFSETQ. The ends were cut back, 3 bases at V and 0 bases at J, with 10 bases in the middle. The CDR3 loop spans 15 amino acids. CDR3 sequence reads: CASSSEGHSNQPQHF. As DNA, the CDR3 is TGCGCCAGCAGCTCGGAGGGACATAGCAATCAGCCCCAGCATTTT. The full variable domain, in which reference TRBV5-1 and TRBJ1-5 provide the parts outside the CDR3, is KAGVTQTPRYLIKTRGQQVTLSCSPISGHRSVSWYQQTPGQGLQFLFEYFSETQRNKGNFPGRFSGRQFSNSRSEMNVSTLELGDSALYLCASSSEGHSNQPQHFGDGTRLSIL.

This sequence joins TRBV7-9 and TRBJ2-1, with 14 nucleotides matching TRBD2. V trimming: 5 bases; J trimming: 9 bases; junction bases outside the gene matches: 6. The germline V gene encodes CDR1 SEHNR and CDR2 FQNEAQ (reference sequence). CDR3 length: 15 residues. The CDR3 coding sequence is TGTGCCAGCAGCCCCAAGGGACTAGCGGGAGCTGAGCAGTTCTTC. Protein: CASSPKGLAGAEQFF.

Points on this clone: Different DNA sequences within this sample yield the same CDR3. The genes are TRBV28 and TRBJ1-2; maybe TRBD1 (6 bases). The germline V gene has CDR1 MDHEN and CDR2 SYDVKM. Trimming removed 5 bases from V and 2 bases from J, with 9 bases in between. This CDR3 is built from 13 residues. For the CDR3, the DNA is TGTGCCAGCAGTCCCACAGGGAACTATGGCTACACCTTC. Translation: CASSPTGNYGYTF.